These T cell receptor beta chains were read from a single sample in a study of T cell responses to AZD1222 COVID-19 vaccine. Sequencing used immunoSEQ multiplex PCR; TCRdb keeps in-frame clones, though not all of them. Of approximately 110,000 clones in the sample, 80% to 95% were seen once. The input for sequencing was peripheral blood, taken on day 0 of AZD1222 vaccination. The receptors come from an adult in good health. Both conserved end residues are part of each CDR3. D genes are given only for firm matches. For some rows the clone size is stated as once, few or many, or as a class when expanded; others skip it.

J,D,size,V,CDR3,DNA
TRBJ2-2,TRBD2,NA,TRBV5-1,CASSLGLAGTGELFF,TGCGCCAGCAGCCTCGGTCTAGCGGGGACCGGGGAGCTGTTTTTT
TRBJ2-7,NA,NA,TRBV7-9,CASSSAYEQYF,TGTGCCAGCAGCTCCGCTTACGAGCAGTACTTC
TRBJ2-7,NA,NA,TRBV7-8,CASSLAAREPYEQYF,TGTGCCAGCAGCTTAGCGGCCAGGGAGCCCTACGAGCAGTACTTC
TRBJ2-2,TRBD1,NA,TRBV7-3,CASSLRRGDRGTGELFF,TGTGCCAGCAGCTTAAGGCGGGGGGACAGGGGCACCGGGGAGCTGTTTTTT
TRBJ2-2,TRBD1,NA,TRBV7-9,CASSWTGNTGELFF,TGTGCCAGCAGCTGGACAGGCAACACCGGGGAGCTGTTTTTT
TRBJ1-5,NA,NA,TRBV18,CASSPEPRGVSNQPQHF,TGTGCCAGCTCACCCGAACCCAGGGGCGTTAGCAATCAGCCCCAGCATTTT
TRBJ2-7,NA,NA,TRBV29-1,CSVQTYEQYF,TGCAGCGTCCAAACCTACGAGCAGTACTTC
TRBJ2-1,TRBD2,NA,TRBV5-5,CASSLVTSGGNEQFF,TGTGCCAGCAGCTTGGTAACTAGCGGAGGGAATGAGCAGTTCTTC
TRBJ1-2,NA,NA,TRBV2,CASTAQGIGYGYTF,TGTGCCAGCACGGCCCAGGGGATAGGCTATGGCTACACCTTC
TRBJ1-2,NA,NA,TRBV27,CASSLREGIYGYTF,TGTGCCAGCAGTCTTAGGGAGGGGATCTATGGCTACACCTTC
TRBJ1-4,TRBD1,NA,TRBV18,CASSLGQANEKLFF,TGTGCCAGCTCACTCGGACAGGCTAATGAAAAACTGTTTTTT
TRBJ1-5,NA,once,TRBV6-5,CASTPGRDQPQHF,TGTGCCAGCACCCCGGGGAGGGATCAGCCCCAGCATTTT
TRBJ1-5,TRBD1,NA,TRBV18,CASSAGQSGMGQPQHF,TGTGCCAGCTCAGCGGGACAGTCGGGGATGGGTCAGCCCCAGCATTTT
TRBJ2-7,NA,NA,TRBV27,CASSLGQTNSYEQYF,TGTGCCAGCAGTTTAGGACAGACGAATTCCTACGAGCAGTACTTC
TRBJ2-7,NA,NA,TRBV9,CASSVGIRIQDYEQYF,TGTGCCAGCAGCGTAGGAATCCGGATACAGGACTACGAGCAGTACTTC
TRBJ1-1,NA,NA,TRBV14,CASRQTGPEAFF,TGTGCCAGCAGACAGACAGGCCCTGAAGCTTTCTTT
TRBJ2-4,TRBD2,NA,TRBV19,CASIKRTRTSGSPAKNIQYF,TGTGCCAGTATAAAGAGGACTCGGACTAGCGGGAGTCCAGCCAAAAACATTCAGTACTTC
TRBJ1-6,TRBD1,once,TRBV5-6,CASSIPTGGSYNSPLHF,TGTGCCAGCAGCATCCCGACAGGGGGCTCCTATAATTCACCCCTCCACTTT
TRBJ2-1,TRBD1,NA,TRBV5-1,CASSPGGSSYNEQFF,TGCGCCAGCAGTCCAGGGGGAAGCTCCTACAATGAGCAGTTCTTC
TRBJ1-3,NA,NA,TRBV30,CAWWGQFGNTIYF,TGTGCCTGGTGGGGACAATTCGGAAACACCATATATTTT
TRBJ1-1,NA,NA,TRBV6-1,CASSDGGQDKAFF,TGTGCCAGCAGTGACGGTGGCCAAGACAAAGCTTTCTTT
TRBJ2-1,TRBD1,NA,TRBV11-2,CASSSGQVSYNEQFF,TGTGCCAGCAGCTCGGGACAGGTTTCCTACAATGAGCAGTTCTTC
TRBJ2-7,NA,NA,TRBV30,CAFSLAYEQYF,TGTGCCTTTTCTCTGGCCTACGAGCAGTACTTC
TRBJ1-1,NA,once,TRBV6-5,CASSYPTRGGNTEAFF,TGTGCCAGCAGTTACCCGACGCGTGGGGGGAACACTGAAGCTTTCTTT
TRBJ1-2,TRBD1,NA,TRBV5-6,CASSLVRDRGVVGYTF,TGTGCCAGCAGCTTGGTGAGAGACAGGGGAGTAGTGGGCTACACCTTC
TRBJ2-3,NA,NA,TRBV6-5,CASSRDFRTDTQYF,TGTGCCAGCAGCCGGGACTTTCGCACAGATACGCAGTATTTT
TRBJ2-1,TRBD2,NA,TRBV4-3,CASSRLGTSGSLEQFF,TGCGCCAGCAGCCGCCTGGGGACTAGCGGGAGTTTAGAGCAGTTCTTC
TRBJ1-4,NA,NA,TRBV7-6,CASSLETATNEKLFF,TGTGCCAGCAGCTTAGAAACAGCAACTAATGAAAAACTGTTTTTT
TRBJ2-1,TRBD2,once,TRBV24-1,CATSPSGRVSYNEQFF,TGTGCCACCAGTCCTAGCGGGAGGGTATCCTACAATGAGCAGTTCTTC
TRBJ2-1,TRBD2,NA,TRBV9,CASSVGAGAYNEQFF,TGTGCCAGCAGCGTAGGGGCGGGAGCGTACAATGAGCAGTTCTTC
TRBJ1-1,NA,few,TRBV29-1,CSVVQGGNTEAFF,TGCAGCGTTGTACAGGGAGGGAACACTGAAGCTTTCTTT
TRBJ2-1,TRBD1,NA,TRBV2,CASTYGQGDEQFF,TGTGCCAGCACTTATGGACAGGGCGATGAGCAGTTCTTC
TRBJ1-5,NA,once,TRBV28,CASSSLDSQPQHF,TGTGCCAGCAGTTCCCTCGACAGCCAGCCCCAGCATTTT
TRBJ1-1,NA,NA,TRBV11-2,CASSPPGGTEAFF,TGTGCCAGCAGCCCCCCCGGGGGGACTGAAGCTTTCTTT
TRBJ2-7,NA,NA,TRBV28,CASTLGGSGVEQYF,TGTGCCAGCACCCTTGGAGGGAGTGGGGTGGAGCAGTACTTC
TRBJ1-4,NA,NA,TRBV30,CACGQSNEKLFF,TGTGCCTGTGGACAGAGTAATGAAAAACTGTTTTTT
TRBJ2-3,NA,NA,TRBV6-6,CASGNTDTQYF,TGTGCCAGCGGGAACACAGATACGCAGTATTTT
TRBJ1-2,TRBD1,NA,TRBV30,CAWSVPSTGGGYTF,TGTGCCTGGAGTGTACCTTCAACAGGGGGGGGCTACACCTTC
TRBJ2-2,NA,NA,TRBV9,CASSVQAVNTGELFF,TGTGCCAGCAGCGTACAGGCGGTGAACACCGGGGAGCTGTTTTTT
TRBJ2-5,NA,once,TRBV5-8,CASSFDWETQYF,TGTGCCAGCAGCTTCGATTGGGAGACCCAGTACTTC
TRBJ2-7,NA,NA,TRBV11-2,CASSLFGGALTYEQYF,TGTGCCAGCAGCCTTTTTGGGGGGGCCCTGACCTACGAGCAGTACTTC
TRBJ2-1,NA,NA,TRBV7-3,CASAIRGGHSYNEQFF,TGTGCCAGCGCCATCCGAGGCGGCCACTCCTACAATGAGCAGTTCTTC
TRBJ2-6,NA,NA,TRBV18,CASSPVVASGSGANVLTF,TGTGCCAGCTCACCAGTTGTCGCGTCGGGCTCTGGGGCCAACGTCCTGACTTTC
TRBJ2-1,TRBD2,once,TRBV5-1,CASSEGLAGGAYNEQFF,TGCGCCAGCAGCGAGGGACTAGCGGGAGGGGCCTACAATGAGCAGTTCTTC
TRBJ2-1,NA,NA,TRBV27,CASCHFGTGLAYNEQFF,TGTGCCAGCTGCCATTTCGGGACAGGACTAGCCTACAATGAGCAGTTCTTC
TRBJ2-1,TRBD2,NA,TRBV7-6,CASSYWTSGSDEQFF,TGTGCCAGCAGCTACTGGACTAGCGGGAGTGATGAGCAGTTCTTC
TRBJ2-7,NA,NA,TRBV2,CASSRGRPYEQYF,TGTGCCAGTAGTCGAGGGCGGCCCTACGAGCAGTACTTC